The clone carrying this TCR beta chain was counted many times. Its antigen is as yet unknown. These data originate in a study of Graves' ophthalmopathy and Graves' hyperthyroidism. RNA transcripts were the template, and TCR beta CDR3 regions were amplified from them. Second-round multiplex PCR came after first-round RT-PCR with HTBI primers. TCRdb called the multiplex PCR reads again in MiXCR, with one record for every CDR3 protein. This sample has approximately 1.2 million distinct CDR3 sequences; about 38% occur once, and the top ten carry 11%. Hyperthyroidism cases were recent diagnoses of under 2 months' duration in people aged 18 to 65. Findings and caveats of the study: Prediction of ophthalmopathy progression reached 70.59% sensitivity and roughly 72% specificity.

With 1 base removed from V and 6 bases from J, the gap between germline ends came to 6 bases. Germline loops: CDR1 SNHLY, CDR2 FYNNEI. The CDR3 loop spans 12 amino acids. This receptor was taken from an adult man with Graves' hyperthyroidism. V usage is TRBV2 and J usage is TRBJ1-2; possible D gene TRBD1, 5 bases. The sample consisted of peripheral blood or thyroid tissue (not recorded which). The CDR3 spells CASSEVGDGYTF. The CDR3 bases are TGTGCCAGCAGTGAAGTAGGGGATGGCTACACCTTC.